The 20 T cell receptor beta chains listed next were all sequenced from one sample in a study of CD8+CD57+ T cells in acquired aplastic anemia. The authors sequenced patients whose flow cytometry had shown CD8+CD57+ cell expansion. Genomic DNA, serving as template, underwent TCR beta VDJ and CDR3 profiling. TCRdb re-called the reads through MiXCR, storing one row per CDR3 protein. Among around 200,000 distinct CDR3 sequences listed, approximately 52% were seen once. The sample taken for sequencing was sorted CD4+, CD8+, or CD8+CD57+ T cells (not recorded which) from PBMCs. The source is a human donor with aplastic anemia.

Only a few counts were recorded for this clonotype. This chain joins TRBV24-1 and TRBJ1-4; D gene unclear. The germline CDR1 and CDR2 sequences are KGHDR and SFDVKD. The CDR3 has 13 amino acids. V gave up 7 bases and J gave up 3 bases, with 8 bases separating them. CDR3 sequence: CATSRVSNEKLFF. Written as DNA, the CDR3 is TGTGCCACCAGCCGGGTCTCTAATGAAAAACTGTTTTTT.

As DNA, the CDR3 is TGTGCCAGCAGTGACAGGTCTAATGAAAAACTGTTTTTT. It is translated as CASSDRSNEKLFF. The gene calls are TRBV25-1 and TRBJ1-4; D gene ambiguous. Trimming removed 3 bases at V and 3 bases at J, with 5 bases between. This CDR3 is built from 13 residues. Per germline, CDR1 MGHDK and CDR2 SYGVNS.

The rearrangement links TRBV20-1 to TRBJ1-3; D gene uncertain. The CDR3 loop spans 15 amino acids. CDR1 is DFQATT, CDR2 SNEGSKA, per germline (reference sequence). The germline V and J ends were trimmed by 0 bases and 2 bases, with 11 bases remaining between them. CDR3 residues: CSARDPTVTGNTIYF. The CDR3 DNA reads TGCAGTGCTAGAGACCCGACGGTAACTGGAAACACCATATATTTT.

CDR3 sequence reads: CSAHREETQYF. CDR3 nucleotide sequence: TGCAGTGCTCACAGGGAGGAGACCCAGTACTTC. The chain joins TRBV20-1 to TRBJ2-5; D may be TRBD1 (6 bases). The length of the CDR3 is 11 residues. The germline gives CDR1 DFQATT, CDR2 SNEGSKA (reference sequence). Between the trimmed V and J ends, which lost 5 bases and 5 bases, there was a span of 9 bases.

CDR3 DNA sequence: TGTGCCAGCAGCTTCCGGGGCAGGGCCCAAGAGACCCAGTACTTC. This translates into CASSFRGRAQETQYF. The J gene is TRBJ2-5, the V gene TRBV5-6; the D gene could be TRBD1 or TRBD2 (5 bases each). Trimming cost V 2 bases and J 1 base, with 12 bases left between them. CDR3 length: 15 residues. Germline CDR1 SGHDT, CDR2 YYEEEE.

This chain joins TRBV5-1 and TRBJ2-7; D unclear. V gave up 0 bases and J gave up 0 bases, with 10 bases separating them. Germline V gene lookup returns CDR1 SGHRS and CDR2 YFSETQ. The CDR3 is 15 amino acids. CDR3 sequence: CASSLAPLNSYEQYF. Here the CDR3 DNA reads TGCGCCAGCAGCTTGGCCCCACTGAACTCCTACGAGCAGTACTTC.

This clonotype was counted many times. In nucleotides, the CDR3 is TGCGCCAGCAGCCAAGAAGGCACTCCCCCGGATACGCAGTATTTT. It codes for CASSQEGTPPDTQYF. This rearrangement joins TRBV4-1 to TRBJ2-3; D gene uncertain. V lost 0 bases and J 6 bases, leaving 13 bases between the germline ends. The CDR3 contains 15 residues. CDR1 is MGHRA and CDR2 is YSYEKL in the germline V gene.

Here the CDR3 reads CATSDLMNEQFF. CDR3 DNA: TGTGCCACCAGTGATTTGATGAATGAGCAGTTCTTC. This sequence joins TRBV24-1 and TRBJ2-1, with D unclear. Trimming stripped 0 bases from V and 7 bases from J, with 3 bases between. This CDR3 is built from 12 residues. From germline, CDR1 is KGHDR and CDR2 SFDVKD.

V and J are TRBV7-9 and TRBJ2-2; D might be TRBD2 (6 bases). The CDR3 totals 13 residues. The germline gives CDR1 SEHNR, CDR2 FQNEAQ (reference sequence). The V end was cut by 7 bases, the J end by 6 bases, with 12 bases between. The CDR3 reads CASKTSRAGELFF. The CDR3 DNA follows: TGTGCCAGCAAGACTAGTAGGGCCGGGGAGCTGTTTTTT.

This clonotype was seen at least ten times. The chain has TRBV2 and TRBJ1-4; perhaps TRBD1 as D (6 bases). Germline CDR1 is SNHLY and CDR2 is FYNNEI. The CDR3 extends over 16 amino acids. Trimming stripped 7 bases from V and 2 bases from J, with 17 bases between. CDR3 in DNA: TGTGCCAGCACCCGGAGGGGGGTGGCGACTAATGAAAAACTGTTTTTT. Its translation is CASTRRGVATNEKLFF.

The chain couples TRBV19 to TRBJ1-1, with D unclear. Trimming removed 3 bases at V and 10 bases at J, with 9 bases between. The CDR3 contains 11 residues. Germline assignment: CDR1 LNHDA and CDR2 SQIVND (reference sequence). The chain's CDR3 is CASSISSTAFF. CDR3 in DNA: TGTGCCAGTAGTATTAGTAGTACAGCTTTCTTT.

This clonotype showed up many times. V is TRBV3-1 and J is TRBJ1-2; D is uncertain. This CDR3 is 15 amino acids long. Trimming pared 1 base from V and 2 bases from J, leaving 11 bases between. From germline, CDR1 is LGHDT and CDR2 YNNKEL (reference sequence). The CDR3 bases are TGTGCCAGCAGCCAAGGAAGTACGGGAAACTATGGCTACACCTTC. Protein: CASSQGSTGNYGYTF.

This clonotype has more than one count but fewer than ten. This chain links TRBV2 with TRBJ2-1; a possible D gene is TRBD1 (6 bases). This CDR3 is built from 15 residues. The V gene's germline CDR1 is SNHLY and CDR2 FYNNEI. V was cut by 4 bases and J by 2 bases, with 12 bases left in between. CDR3 loop: CASSANRATYNEQFF. The CDR3 DNA follows: TGTGCCAGCAGTGCAAACAGGGCTACCTACAATGAGCAGTTCTTC.

Only a few counts were recorded for this clonotype. This may be a read error: a much more frequent sequence differs by one nucleotide. The chain recombines TRBV6-1 with TRBJ1-1; no definite D call. Trimming pared 6 bases from V and 3 bases from J, leaving 11 bases between. CDR3 length: 13 amino acids. The germline V gene has CDR1 MNHNS and CDR2 SASEGT. Here the CDR3 DNA reads TGTGCCAGCAGACGGACGGTGGACACTGAAGCTTTCTTT. Its protein product is CASRRTVDTEAFF.

V usage is TRBV19 and J usage is TRBJ1-6, with D hard to call. The ends were cut back, 2 bases at V and 7 bases at J, with 12 bases in the middle. The CDR3 length is 15 residues. The V gene's germline CDR1 is LNHDA and CDR2 SQIVND (reference sequence). The CDR3 DNA reads TGTGCCAGTAGTATATTGCAGGATACGAATTCACCCCTCCACTTT. Residues: CASSILQDTNSPLHF.

The chain has TRBV29-1 and TRBJ2-5, with D perhaps matching TRBD2 (6 bases). In germline, CDR1 is SQVTM, CDR2 ANQGSEA. The CDR3 is 13 residues long. The V end was cut by 0 bases, the J end by 5 bases, with 10 bases between. CDR3 bases: TGCAGCGTTGAAGATGCAGGGAGGGAGACCCAGTACTTC. Translating it yields CSVEDAGRETQYF.

The table lists this clonotype with many counts. The chain links TRBV6-1 to TRBJ1-5; no clear D. The V end lost 5 bases, the J end lost 3 bases, and 20 bases lay between the germline ends. The germline V gene has CDR1 MNHNS and CDR2 SASEGT. This CDR3 has 17 amino acids. DNA of the CDR3: TGTGCCAGCAGTCTCACCGGTCCCTCCCTTAACAATCAGCCCCAGCATTTT. As protein: CASSLTGPSLNNQPQHF.

The chain joins TRBV11-1 to TRBJ2-3; 10 bases fit TRBD2. V dropped 5 bases and J dropped 2; count of bases not matched to a gene: 4. Germline loops: CDR1 SGHAT, CDR2 FQDESV (reference sequence). CDR3 length: 15 amino acids. CDR3 DNA sequence: TGTGCCAGCAGCATCGGACTAGCGGTCACAGATACGCAGTATTTT. This gives the protein CASSIGLAVTDTQYF.

This sequence joins TRBV7-9 and TRBJ2-3; no definite D call. V shed 8 bases and J shed 4 bases, with 10 bases lying between them. Per the germline V gene, CDR1 is SEHNR and CDR2 is FQNEAQ (reference sequence). The CDR3 consists of 12 residues. CDR3: CASRLGPDTQYF. CDR3 sequence (DNA): TGTGCCAGCCGCCTCGGACCAGATACGCAGTATTTT.

This clonotype was recorded at least ten times. This rearrangement joins TRBV20-1 to TRBJ2-1; 14 bases fit TRBD2. The V gene end was trimmed by 3 bases and the J gene end by 8 bases; junction bases not matched to a gene: 9. CDR1 and CDR2 from the germline V gene are DFQATT and SNEGSKA (reference sequence). This CDR3 contains 16 residues. As DNA, the CDR3 is TGCAGTGCTAGCAAAGGGACTAGCGGGGGTCGCGATGAGCAGTTCTTC. Protein sequence: CSASKGTSGGRDEQFF.